This T cell receptor (beta chain) was retrieved from a study of T cell clonality in common variable immunodeficiency. Study-wide results and limits: Fewer TCRbeta clones were shared among CVID subjects than controls. The cause of increased CVID clonality remains unclear without subpopulation sequencing.

Assay: immunoSEQ multiplex PCR; the TCRdb copy retains only in-frame clones and omits some. Listed for the sample are 40,000 to 65,000 clones, none seen a single time. This clone was observed many times. What it binds is not known. Read sequence stops 3 residues before the CDR3 end, and the germline J gene provides the missing end. Trimming removed 1 base from V and 2 bases from J, with 10 bases in between. CDR1 is SQVTM and CDR2 is ANQGSEA in the germline V gene. This CDR3 comprises 14 residues. The chain recombines TRBV29-1 with TRBJ2-3, with D maybe TRBD2 (6 bases). The specimen sequenced was peripheral blood mononuclear cells. The TCR sequence derives from a person aged 18 to 70 in good health. CDR3 bases read: TGCAGCGTTGAAGGGGACTGGATCACAGATACG. Protein product: CSVEGDWITDT. From start to end, the CDR3 is CSVEGDWITDTQYF.